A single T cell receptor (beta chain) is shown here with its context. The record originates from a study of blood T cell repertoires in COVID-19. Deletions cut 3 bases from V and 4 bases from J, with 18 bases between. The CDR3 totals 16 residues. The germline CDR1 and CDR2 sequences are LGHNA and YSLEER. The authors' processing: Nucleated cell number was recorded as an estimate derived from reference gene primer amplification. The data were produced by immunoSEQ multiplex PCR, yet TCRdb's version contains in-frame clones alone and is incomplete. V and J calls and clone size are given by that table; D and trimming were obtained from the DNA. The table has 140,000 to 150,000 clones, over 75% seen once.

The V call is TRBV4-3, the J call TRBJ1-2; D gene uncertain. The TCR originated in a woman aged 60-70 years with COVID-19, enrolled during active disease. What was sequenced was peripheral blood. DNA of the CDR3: TGCGCCAGCAGCCACCTCGAGGCGCGGCCCCTCTATGGCTACACCTTC. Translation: CASSHLEARPLYGYTF.